This TCR beta chain is drawn from a study of vaccination effects on CD4 cells after COVID-19 (dated by TCRdb to between 2021 and 2024). Study-wide context: In the ViraFEST assay, PBMC were stimulated with viral peptide pools, and antigen-specific CD4+ T cell clonotypes were then identified by expansion using TCR sequencing. SARS-CoV-2 spike-specific CD4+ TCR repertoires from before and after mRNA vaccination were compared in COVID-19 convalescent patients and in infection-naive vaccine recipients. Cultures from other donors in the study were sequenced with the Oncomine TCR Beta short-read assay on an Illumina iSeq 100. Post-vaccine samples across the study were collected a median of 72 days after the second dose, with a range of 14 to 241. Altogether, some 10 COVID-19 convalescent patients and a few SARS-CoV-2-naive healthy vaccine recipients made up the full study. Over 1.5 million PBMC per well were cultured with around 10 ug/ml peptides in IMDM containing approximately 4.6% human AB serum, around 9.7 IU/ml IL-2 and gentamicin. What the research found in general, with its limitations: Among healthy vaccine recipients, nearly all vaccine-induced clones were SARS-CoV-2 mono-reactive, and just 1 of 255 was cross-reactive with common cold coronaviruses. The study was limited by a small number of convalescent patients and lacked early post-infection timepoints. Marked clonal contraction was observed in both infection-induced and vaccine-induced clones at late post-vaccination timepoints, consistent with waning T cell responses.

Preparation of the library involved the immunoSEQ multiplex PCR assay. TCR beta CDR3 sequencing was performed on DNA from the cultured, isolated CD4+ T cells. In the original analysis: Non-productive TCR sequences were removed, reads were trimmed to the CDR3 region, and CDR3s of at least 7 amino acids were retained. Antigen-specific clonotypes were identified using the MANAFEST web app by comparison of expansion in peptide wells against reference cultures. To be called positive, a clone needed expansion at FDR<0.05 compared with the reference and with all other wells, an odds ratio greater than 5, and a frequency greater than 0.1% in two replicate wells. A clonotype was defined as cross-reactive if the clonotype was significantly expanded both in SARS-CoV-2 spike wells and in at least one common cold coronavirus spike condition. Using the stringdist R package, CDR3 similarity was measured by Levenshtein distance, and unrooted trees were constructed with ape in R 3.6.1. Held by TCRdb, this immuneACCESS table contains in-frame sequences only and omits some clones. Under half of the omission traces to an unresolved V gene where checked; the cause of the rest is unknown. V, J and clone size are those of that table, while D and trimming were read from the DNA. The sample records tens of thousands of clones, around 70% of which are singletons. The top ten clonotypes cover more than 12% of the sample.

In regard to this clone: The antigen it recognizes is unknown. One base away there is no much larger clone; base qualities are not given.

V gives up 2 bases and J gives up 0 bases, and the segment between their germline ends measures 5 bases. CDR1 is given as MDHEN and CDR2 as SYDVKM, both from the germline V gene. The CDR3 has 13 amino acids, counting the end cysteine and phenylalanine. Only the CDR3 DNA stays, 39 bases, in frame from base 1. After less than 13 days of culture, CD4+ T cells were isolated with the EasySep CD4+ T cell isolation kit. Each participant got two doses of an mRNA SARS-CoV-2 vaccine, either BNT162b2 or mRNA-1273. The absence of prior SARS-CoV-2 infection in healthy vaccine recipients was confirmed by negative nucleocapsid antibodies before and after vaccination. On days 3 and 7, half of the culture medium was replaced with fresh IL-2-containing medium. Each peptide stimulation condition was cultured in triplicate wells unless otherwise noted. Using Ficoll-Paque Plus gradient centrifugation, PBMC were separated from whole blood and then either used fresh or cryopreserved at -140C. The QIAamp micro DNA kit was used to extract genomic DNA from the cultured CD4+ T cells.

This sequence was found in a human donor who received a COVID-19 vaccine. Here the sequenced sample was CD4+ T cells from PBMCs cultured without peptide, taken after COVID-19 vaccination. Rearrangement joined TRBV28 to TRBJ2-7; the D gene could be TRBD1 or TRBD2, each one agreeing over 5 bases. The DNA is TGTGCCAGCAGTTTAGGGGGCTCCTACGAGCAGTACTTC. Its translation is CASSLGGSYEQYF.